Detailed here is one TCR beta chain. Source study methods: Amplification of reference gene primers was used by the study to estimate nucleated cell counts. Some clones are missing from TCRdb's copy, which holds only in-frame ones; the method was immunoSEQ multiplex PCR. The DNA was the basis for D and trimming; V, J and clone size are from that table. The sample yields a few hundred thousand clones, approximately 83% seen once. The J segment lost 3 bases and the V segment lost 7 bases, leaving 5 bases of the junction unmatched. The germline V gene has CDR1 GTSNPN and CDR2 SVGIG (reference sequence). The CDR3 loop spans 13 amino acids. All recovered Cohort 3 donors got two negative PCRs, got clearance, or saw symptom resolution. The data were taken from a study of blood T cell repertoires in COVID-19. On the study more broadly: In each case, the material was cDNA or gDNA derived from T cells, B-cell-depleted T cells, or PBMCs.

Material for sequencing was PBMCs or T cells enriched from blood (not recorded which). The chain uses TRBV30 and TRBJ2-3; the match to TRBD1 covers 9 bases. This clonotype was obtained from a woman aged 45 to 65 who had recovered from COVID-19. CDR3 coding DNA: TGTGCCTTACAGGGGGCCGGAACAGATACGCAGTATTTT. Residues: CALQGAGTDTQYF.